Detailed here is one T cell receptor (beta chain). This sample was taken from a study of blood T cell repertoires in COVID-19. Trimming stripped 6 bases from V and 2 bases from J, with 14 bases between. The CDR3 covers 14 residues. Looked up from germline, CDR1 is LNHDA and CDR2 is SQIVND (reference sequence). Libraries were prepared by immunoSEQ multiplex PCR; TCRdb keeps only in-frame clonotypes and omits some of them. There are roughly 49,000 clones in the sample; 89% occur only once, and around 5% lies in the top ten. Sequencing was done on a sample of peripheral blood. This TCR came from a man aged 55 to 70 with active COVID-19. The chain uses TRBV19 and TRBJ2-7; maybe TRBD2 (5 bases). CDR3 protein: CASRGALGAYEQYF. The CDR3 region has the DNA TGTGCCAGTAGGGGCGCCTTGGGAGCCTACGAGCAGTACTTC.